This entry is about one T cell receptor (beta chain). This sample is part of a study of blood T cell repertoires in COVID-19. Study summary: The United States, Italy and Spain were the sources of the acute and convalescent COVID-19 samples. Sample material is recorded as cDNA or gDNA derived from T cells, B-cell-depleted T cells, or PBMCs.

As handled by the study authors: Amplification of reference gene primers was used by the study to estimate nucleated cell counts. This table comes from immunoSEQ multiplex PCR, and its TCRdb copy is limited to in-frame clones, with some not included. That table furnishes V, J and clone size, whereas the DNA furnished D and trimming. The sample yields about 43,000 clones, approximately 88% seen once. Germline CDR1 SGHVS, CDR2 FNYEAQ. The V gene end was trimmed by 6 bases and the J gene end by 4 bases; junction bases not matched to a gene: 15. This CDR3 contains 19 residues. What was sequenced was peripheral blood. This chain joins TRBV7-6 and TRBJ2-1; 13 bases match TRBD2. The receptor was isolated from a man in his sixties with active COVID-19. The CDR3 spells CASSFGLAGAQNTYNEQFF. CDR3 sequence (DNA): TGTGCCAGCAGTTTCGGACTAGCGGGGGCCCAAAATACATACAATGAGCAGTTCTTC.